This T cell receptor (beta chain) was documented in a study of Ad26.COV2.S vaccination and SARS-CoV-2 variants. Study-level background: Intramuscular Ad26.COV2.S doses were given once or twice, 56 days apart.

The sample holds one count of this clone. Its antigen is as yet unknown. Findings and caveats of the study: Estimates derived from TCR breadth and depth analyses may have underestimated total T cell responses.

Sequencing was performed with immunoSEQ multiplex PCR; in TCRdb, only in-frame clones are kept and a portion is missing. The data hold about 680,000 clones, with about 89% observed a single time. Stated treatment: some 20 received Ad26.COV2.S at low or high dose, single or two shots; roughly five received placebo; per-sample allocation not given. It was on day 63 after the first vaccine or placebo injection that samples were taken. A Boston adult aged 18-55 years was the donor. An Ad26 vector that expressed Wuhan-strain SARS-CoV-2 spike constituted the vaccine. The TCR sequence derives from a person between 18 and 59 years old who received the Ad26.COV2.S COVID-19 vaccine or a placebo. The sample here was peripheral blood, taken in a trial of Ad26.COV2.S vaccine versus placebo.

The CDR3 reads CASSATEANVLTF. The CDR3 region has the DNA TGTGCCAGCAGTGCAACCGAGGCCAACGTCCTGACTTTC. This chain links TRBV7-6 with TRBJ2-6; unclear D gene. The CDR3 loop spans 13 amino acids. V was pared by 6 bases and J by 6 bases, with 9 bases between. Germline CDR1 is SGHVS and CDR2 is FNYEAQ.